This T cell receptor beta chain was sequenced during a study of T cell repertoires in cytomegalovirus infection. Overall study context: It can be stated that public TCR beta signatures indicated CMV infection as well as a matching HLA type.

A single record per CDR3 protein comes from TCRdb applying MiXCR to the reads. The table lists roughly 500,000 distinct CDR3 sequences, 30% to 40% of them singletons. This CDR3 contains 15 residues. The V gene end was trimmed by 5 bases and the J gene end by 4 bases; junction bases not matched to a gene: 9. CDR1 and CDR2 from the germline V gene are MDHEN and SYDVKM. Regarding the study as a whole: Totalled public TCR beta family frequency picked out people who carried CMV plus the relevant HLA.

Remarks on this clonotype: Its cognate antigen is unknown.

The V and J genes are TRBV28 and TRBJ1-2; 8 bases fit TRBD1. The TCR originated in a human donor in good health (CMV status not recorded). Some clones in this sample may be carry-over from other donors' samples. Sequencing was performed on cultured PBMCs, taken from culture after CMV antigen stimulation. CDR3 nucleotides: TGTGCCAGCAGTCCGGACAGGGCTATAGGCTATGGCTACACCTTC. Amino acids: CASSPDRAIGYGYTF.